A single sample is the source of the 28 T cell receptor beta chains below, sequenced in a study of blood T cell repertoires in COVID-19. The repertoire was sequenced with immunoSEQ multiplex PCR; TCRdb's copy has only in-frame clones and lacks some. The repertoire holds tens of thousands of clones, with 86% as singletons. Sequencing input: peripheral blood. The origin of the receptors is a man aged 45-65 years with active or convalescent COVID-19.

The V call is TRBV28, the J call TRBJ2-1; 13 bases fit TRBD2. CDR1 is MDHEN, CDR2 SYDVKM, per germline. With V trimmed by 7 bases and J by 3 bases, 6 bases remained unmatched. The CDR3 covers 16 residues. CDR3 in amino acids: CASTTLAGGNYNEQFF. In nucleotides, the CDR3 is TGTGCCAGCACCACACTAGCGGGAGGGAACTACAATGAGCAGTTCTTC. Full variable domain (missing parts from reference TRBV28 and TRBJ2-1): DVKVTQSSRYLVKRTGEKVFLECVQDMDHENMFWYRQDPGLGLRLIYFSYDVKMKEKGDIPEGYSVSREKKERFSLILESASTNQTSMYLCASTTLAGGNYNEQFFGPGTRLTVL.

The chain joins TRBV19 to TRBJ2-1, with D perhaps matching TRBD2 (5 bases). The CDR3 runs to 14 residues. The V end lost 1 base, the J end lost 4 bases, and 8 bases lay between the germline ends. Germline assignment: CDR1 LNHDA and CDR2 SQIVND (reference sequence). DNA of the CDR3: TGTGCCAGTAGTATAGGGGAGCGGTACAATGAGCAGTTCTTC. Its translation is CASSIGERYNEQFF.

This chain joins TRBV27 and TRBJ1-2; D uncertain. CDR3 length: 12 amino acids. V lost 4 bases to trimming and J lost 7 bases, with 10 bases between them. Germline-derived CDR1 and CDR2 are MNHEY and SMNVEV (reference sequence). The chain's CDR3 is CASSSGYGGYTF. For the CDR3, the DNA is TGTGCCAGCAGTTCCGGGTATGGTGGCTACACCTTC.

The chain combines TRBV7-2 with TRBJ2-3; TRBD2 might be the D (6 bases). Germline V gene sequence: CDR1 SGHTA, CDR2 FQGNSA. V lost 5 bases and J lost 2, with 14 bases in between. This CDR3 comprises 15 residues. The CDR3 DNA reads TGTGCCAGCAGCCCTGGGACTTTCTCCACAGATACGCAGTATTTT. Amino acids: CASSPGTFSTDTQYF.

The chain uses TRBV7-9 and TRBJ2-7; weak D call: TRBD1 (6 bases). Trimming took off 5 bases at V and 2 bases at J, with 13 bases between the two ends. CDR3 length equals 14 residues. Germline CDR1 and CDR2: SEHNR and FQNEAQ (reference sequence). CDR3: CASSPFRTAYEQYF. The CDR3 DNA reads as TGTGCCAGCAGCCCGTTTCGGACAGCCTACGAGCAGTACTTC.

The chain carries TRBV7-8 and TRBJ1-2; maybe TRBD1 (5 bases). Germline assignment: CDR1 SGHVS and CDR2 FQNEAQ. Trimming removed 5 bases from V and 1 base from J, with 17 bases in between. The CDR3 is 16 amino acids. CDR3: CASSPQGTGVNYGYTF. In nucleotides, the CDR3 is TGTGCCAGCAGCCCGCAGGGAACTGGGGTTAACTATGGCTACACCTTC.

The chain links TRBV10-3 to TRBJ2-5; 7 nucleotides line up with TRBD1. In germline, CDR1 is ENHRY, CDR2 SYGVKD. Unmatched junction bases numbered 5, after V lost 6 bases and J lost 1 base. This CDR3 spans 14 amino acids. CDR3 DNA sequence: TGTGCCATCAGCCTCCGGGACAGCCAAGAGACCCAGTACTTC. This sequence encodes CAISLRDSQETQYF.

V usage is TRBV6-5 and J usage is TRBJ1-1, with D unclear. Trimming shortened V by 2 bases and J by 2 bases, and 12 bases separated the two germline ends. The germline V gene has CDR1 MNHEY and CDR2 SVGAGI. This CDR3 contains 15 residues. The CDR3 loop reads CASSYNGGLNTEAFF. The CDR3 DNA reads TGTGCCAGCAGTTACAATGGAGGACTTAACACTGAAGCTTTCTTT.

V and J are TRBV19 and TRBJ1-2; TRBD1 matches at 9 bases. Germline V gene sequence: CDR1 LNHDA, CDR2 SQIVND (reference sequence). Trimming at V came to 7 bases and at J to 0 bases, leaving 18 bases not matched to a gene. This CDR3 is built from 19 residues. The CDR3 region is CASIRGSPGTGHSNYGYTF. The DNA for the CDR3 is TGTGCCAGTATAAGGGGCTCGCCAGGGACAGGGCACTCTAACTATGGCTACACCTTC.

V usage is TRBV19 and J usage is TRBJ1-1, with D possibly TRBD1 on 6 matching bases. Looked up from germline, CDR1 is LNHDA and CDR2 is SQIVND (reference sequence). With 3 bases removed from V and 0 bases from J, the gap between germline ends came to 14 bases. The length of the CDR3 is 16 residues. CDR3 coding DNA: TGTGCCAGTAGTATGACAACAGGGAGGGTGAACACTGAAGCTTTCTTT. Protein: CASSMTTGRVNTEAFF.

V is TRBV11-2 and J is TRBJ1-6; D is perhaps TRBD1 (6 bases). Trimming took 0 bases from V and 6 from J, leaving 9 bases between them. The CDR3 sequence is 15 residues long. CDR1 SGHAT and CDR2 FQNNGV come from the germline V gene. The CDR3 here is CASSLDWGPNSPLHF. The DNA of the CDR3 is TGTGCCAGCAGCTTAGATTGGGGGCCTAATTCACCCCTCCACTTT.

The V gene is TRBV6-4, the J gene TRBJ1-2; tentatively, D is TRBD1 (5 bases). The germline V and J ends were trimmed by 7 bases and 0 bases, with 15 bases remaining between them. Germline-derived CDR1 and CDR2 are MRHNA and SNTAGT. The CDR3 has 15 residues. CDR3 coding DNA: TGTGCCAGCATAATCACAGGCGTATCTAACTATGGCTACACCTTC. It encodes CASIITGVSNYGYTF.

The chain joins TRBV19 to TRBJ2-5; the match to TRBD2 covers 12 bases. This CDR3 region has 17 residues. Trimming at V came to 3 bases and at J to 1 base, leaving 6 bases not matched to a gene. The germline V gene encodes CDR1 LNHDA and CDR2 SQIVND (reference sequence). The chain's CDR3 is CASSILTTSGGQETQYF. In nucleotides, the CDR3 is TGTGCCAGTAGTATTCTAACGACTAGCGGGGGCCAAGAGACCCAGTACTTC.

The chain uses TRBV24-1 and TRBJ2-3; D is ambiguous. CDR1 KGHDR and CDR2 SFDVKD come from the germline V gene. V lost 2 bases and J 7 bases, leaving 3 bases between the germline ends. This CDR3 has 11 amino acids. The CDR3 sequence is CATSDSNTQYF. DNA of the CDR3: TGTGCCACCAGTGATTCAAATACGCAGTATTTT.

The chain links TRBV7-2 to TRBJ2-3; 15 bases align to TRBD2. This CDR3 comprises 18 residues. Germline V gives CDR1 SGHTA, CDR2 FQGNSA. V lost 1 base and J lost 4; bases outside the gene matches: 6. In DNA, the CDR3 is TGTGCCAGCAGCTTAGGGAGGACTAGCGGGAGGGCTTCAGATACGCAGTATTTT. This gives the protein CASSLGRTSGRASDTQYF.

V is TRBV5-1 and J is TRBJ2-7; 11 positions agree with TRBD1. Per germline, CDR1 SGHRS and CDR2 YFSETQ. The V segment lost 3 bases and the J segment 5 bases; nucleotides outside the gene matches: 4. This CDR3 is 14 amino acids long. The CDR3 is CASSSGQGVHEQYF. CDR3 DNA sequence: TGCGCCAGCAGCTCGGGACAGGGGGTCCACGAGCAGTACTTC.

The chain carries TRBV28 and TRBJ1-1, with D perhaps matching TRBD1 (5 bases). The V end was cut by 2 bases, the J end by 2 bases, with 9 bases between. CDR1 is MDHEN and CDR2 is SYDVKM in the germline V gene. The CDR3 extends over 14 amino acids. The CDR3 DNA follows: TGTGCCAGCAGTTTAGGGGGGACTAACACTGAAGCTTTCTTT. Residues: CASSLGGTNTEAFF.

The rearrangement uses TRBV5-6 and TRBJ2-3; 8 bases line up with TRBD2. There are 18 residues in the CDR3. The germline gives CDR1 SGHDT, CDR2 YYEEEE. Unmatched junction bases numbered 13, after V lost 0 bases and J lost 4 bases. The DNA for the CDR3 is TGTGCCAGCAGCTTGGCAGGGGCGGGAGGTGCCCTGTCAGATACGCAGTATTTT. Translating it yields CASSLAGAGGALSDTQYF.

V usage is TRBV1 and J usage is TRBJ1-1. TRBV1 is flagged as a pseudogene. This CDR3 is 12 amino acids long. CDR3 amino acids: CTSSLVNTEAFF. The CDR3, as DNA: TGCACCAGCAGCCTCGTGAACACTGAAGCTTTCTTT.

This chain connects TRBV7-2 to TRBJ2-5; possible D gene TRBD2, 5 bases. This CDR3 contains 16 residues. V gave up 1 base and J gave up 0 bases, with 12 bases separating them. The germline V gene encodes CDR1 SGHTA and CDR2 FQGNSA. DNA for the CDR3: TGTGCCAGCAGCTTAGGGATAGCGCCCGACCAAGAGACCCAGTACTTC. It yields the protein CASSLGIAPDQETQYF.

This clone has only a few counts. The sample has other DNA sequences that encode this CDR3 too. V usage is TRBV6-5 and J usage is TRBJ2-7, with 9 bases lining up with TRBD1. Germline CDR1 is MNHEY and CDR2 is SVGAGI. The CDR3 extends over 14 amino acids. The junction had 8 bases not matched to a gene; V was cut back by 5 bases and J by 6 bases. The CDR3 bases are TGTGCCAGCAGTAGGTCGGGACAGGGAGGCGAGCAGTACTTC. It is translated as CASSRSGQGGEQYF.

The chain carries TRBV27 and TRBJ1-1; 7 nucleotides agree with TRBD1. From germline, CDR1 is MNHEY and CDR2 SMNVEV (reference sequence). The CDR3 has 13 amino acids. V dropped 2 bases and J dropped 6; count of bases not matched to a gene: 3. The CDR3 sequence is CASSLHRGSEAFF. The CDR3 DNA follows: TGTGCCAGCAGTTTACACAGGGGTTCTGAAGCTTTCTTT.

This clone came up once. The chain has TRBV5-4 and TRBJ1-2; D is ambiguous. Trimming left V 4 bases short and J 5 bases short, with 12 bases between. The length of the CDR3 is 13 residues. Germline V lookup: CDR1 SGHNT, CDR2 YYREEE (reference sequence). The CDR3 DNA is TGTGCCAGCAGCCGAGGAGGGCAGTATGGCTACACCTTC. Protein product: CASSRGGQYGYTF.

The chain carries TRBV5-1 and TRBJ2-1; 10 nucleotides line up with TRBD2. The germline V gene encodes CDR1 SGHRS and CDR2 YFSETQ. Trimming cost V 6 bases and J 5 bases; bases outside gene matches: 5. This CDR3 contains 14 residues. Here the CDR3 reads CASKTAGGNNEQFF. In DNA form, the CDR3 reads TGCGCCAGCAAGACAGCGGGGGGGAACAATGAGCAGTTCTTC.

The chain carries TRBV30 and TRBJ2-2, with TRBD2 matching 9 bases. The J segment lost 0 bases and the V segment lost 0 bases, leaving 2 bases of the junction unmatched. The CDR3 spans 16 residues. The V gene's germline CDR1 is GTSNPN and CDR2 SVGIG (reference sequence). Written as DNA, the CDR3 is TGTGCCTGGAGTGTAATAGCGGGGGCGAACACCGGGGAGCTGTTTTTT. It is translated as CAWSVIAGANTGELFF.

The chain joins TRBV5-1 to TRBJ2-5; no clear D. CDR3 length: 14 residues. The germline CDR1 and CDR2 sequences are SGHRS and YFSETQ. Trimming stripped 4 bases from V and 4 bases from J, with 14 bases between. CDR3 in DNA: TGCGCCAGCAGCCGGGTCTCCACGGGAGAGACCCAGTACTTC. Residues: CASSRVSTGETQYF.

The chain is built from TRBV30 and TRBJ1-3; D perhaps matches TRBD1 (5 bases). Germline V gene data show CDR1 as GTSNPN and CDR2 as SVGIG (reference sequence). V lost 5 bases to trimming and J lost 7 bases, with 18 bases between them. This CDR3 comprises 14 residues. CDR3 DNA: TGTGCCTGGTTCTTACGGACAACCGTCAACACCATATATTTT. Translated, it gives CAWFLRTTVNTIYF.

The rearrangement links TRBV12-5 to TRBJ2-7; D perhaps matches TRBD2 (5 bases). This CDR3 is built from 16 residues. CDR1 LGHNT and CDR2 FRNRAP come from the germline V gene. V lost 5 bases and J 2 bases, leaving 19 bases between the germline ends. CDR3 sequence reads: CASGPNMMDGAYEQYF. The CDR3 DNA reads TGTGCTAGTGGTCCGAATATGATGGACGGGGCCTACGAGCAGTACTTC.